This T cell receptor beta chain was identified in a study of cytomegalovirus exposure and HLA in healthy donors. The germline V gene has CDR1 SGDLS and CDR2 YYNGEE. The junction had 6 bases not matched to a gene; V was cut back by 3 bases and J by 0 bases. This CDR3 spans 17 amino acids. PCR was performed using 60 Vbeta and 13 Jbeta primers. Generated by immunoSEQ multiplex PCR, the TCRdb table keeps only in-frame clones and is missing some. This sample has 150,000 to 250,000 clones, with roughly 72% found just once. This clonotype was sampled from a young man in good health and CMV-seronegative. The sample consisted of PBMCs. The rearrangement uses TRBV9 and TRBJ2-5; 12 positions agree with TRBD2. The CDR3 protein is CASSAGTSGSYQETQYF. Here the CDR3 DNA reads TGTGCCAGCAGCGCCGGGACTAGCGGGTCGTACCAAGAGACCCAGTACTTC.